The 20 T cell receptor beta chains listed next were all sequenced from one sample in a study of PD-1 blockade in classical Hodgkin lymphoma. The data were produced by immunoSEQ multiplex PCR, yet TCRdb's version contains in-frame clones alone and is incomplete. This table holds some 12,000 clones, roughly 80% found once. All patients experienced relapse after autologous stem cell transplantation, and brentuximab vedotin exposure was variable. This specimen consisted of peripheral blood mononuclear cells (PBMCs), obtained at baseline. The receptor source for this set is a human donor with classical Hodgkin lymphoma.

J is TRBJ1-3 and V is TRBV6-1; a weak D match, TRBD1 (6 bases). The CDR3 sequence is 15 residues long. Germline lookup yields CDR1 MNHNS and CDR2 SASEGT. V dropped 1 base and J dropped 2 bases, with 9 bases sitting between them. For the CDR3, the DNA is TGTGCCAGCAGTGAAGGGGACATTCCTGGAAACACCATATATTTT. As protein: CASSEGDIPGNTIYF.

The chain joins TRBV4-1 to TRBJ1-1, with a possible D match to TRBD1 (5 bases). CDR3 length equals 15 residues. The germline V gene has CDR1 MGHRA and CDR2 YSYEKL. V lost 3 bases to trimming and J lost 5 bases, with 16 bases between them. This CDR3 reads CASSQDPGIRTEAFF. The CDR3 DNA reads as TGCGCCAGCAGCCAGGACCCAGGGATAAGGACTGAAGCTTTCTTT.

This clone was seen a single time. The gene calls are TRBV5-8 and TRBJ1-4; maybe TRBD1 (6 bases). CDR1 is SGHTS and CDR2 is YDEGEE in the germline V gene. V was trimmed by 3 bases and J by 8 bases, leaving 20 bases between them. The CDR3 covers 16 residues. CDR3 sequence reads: CASSSGRGTATEKLFF. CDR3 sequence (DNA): TGTGCCAGCAGCTCTGGGAGGGGGACGGCTACCGAAAAACTGTTTTTT.

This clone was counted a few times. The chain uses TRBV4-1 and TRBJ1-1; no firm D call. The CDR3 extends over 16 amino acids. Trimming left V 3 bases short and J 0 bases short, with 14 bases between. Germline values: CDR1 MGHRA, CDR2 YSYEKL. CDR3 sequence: CASSQPFARLNTEAFF. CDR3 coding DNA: TGCGCCAGCAGCCAGCCGTTTGCCAGATTGAACACTGAAGCTTTCTTT.

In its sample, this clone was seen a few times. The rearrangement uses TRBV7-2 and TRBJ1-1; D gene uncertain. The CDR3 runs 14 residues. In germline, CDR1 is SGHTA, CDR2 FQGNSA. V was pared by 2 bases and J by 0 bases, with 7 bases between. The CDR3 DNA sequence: TGTGCCAGCAGCTTAAGGAACCTGAACACTGAAGCTTTCTTT. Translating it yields CASSLRNLNTEAFF.

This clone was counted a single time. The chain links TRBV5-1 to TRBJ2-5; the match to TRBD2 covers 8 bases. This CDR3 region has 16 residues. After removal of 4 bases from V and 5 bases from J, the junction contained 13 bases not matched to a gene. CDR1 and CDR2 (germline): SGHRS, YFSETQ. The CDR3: CASSPGLDGGAETQYF. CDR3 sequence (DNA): TGCGCCAGCAGCCCGGGACTGGACGGGGGGGCCGAGACCCAGTACTTC.

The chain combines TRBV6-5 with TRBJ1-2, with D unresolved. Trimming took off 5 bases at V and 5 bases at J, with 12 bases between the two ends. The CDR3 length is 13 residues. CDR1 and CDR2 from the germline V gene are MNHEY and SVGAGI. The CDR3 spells CASSRDGVYGYTF. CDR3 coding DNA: TGTGCCAGCAGTAGAGACGGGGTATATGGCTACACCTTC.

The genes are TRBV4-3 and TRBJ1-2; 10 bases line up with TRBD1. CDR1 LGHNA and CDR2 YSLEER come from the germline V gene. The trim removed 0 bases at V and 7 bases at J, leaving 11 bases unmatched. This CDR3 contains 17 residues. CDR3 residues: CASSQDRGPGQGSGYTF. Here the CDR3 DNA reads TGCGCCAGCAGCCAAGATCGGGGTCCGGGACAGGGGAGTGGCTACACCTTC.

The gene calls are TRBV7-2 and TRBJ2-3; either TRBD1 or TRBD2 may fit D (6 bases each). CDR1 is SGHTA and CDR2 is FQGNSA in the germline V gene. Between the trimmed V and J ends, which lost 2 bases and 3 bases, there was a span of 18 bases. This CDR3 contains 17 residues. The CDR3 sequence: CASSLRLRGPATDTQYF. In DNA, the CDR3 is TGTGCCAGCAGCTTACGCTTACGGGGGCCGGCGACAGATACGCAGTATTTT.

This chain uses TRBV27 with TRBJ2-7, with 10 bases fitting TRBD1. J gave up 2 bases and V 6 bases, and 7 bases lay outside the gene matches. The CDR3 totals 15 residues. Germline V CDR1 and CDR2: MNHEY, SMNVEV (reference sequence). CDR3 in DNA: TGTGCCAGCAGCCGGACAGGGGGTACCACCTACGAGCAGTACGTC. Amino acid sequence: CASSRTGGTTYEQYV.

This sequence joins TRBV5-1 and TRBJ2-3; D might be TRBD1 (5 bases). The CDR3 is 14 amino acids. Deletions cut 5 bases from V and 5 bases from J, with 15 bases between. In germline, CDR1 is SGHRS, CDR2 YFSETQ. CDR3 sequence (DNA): TGCGCCAGCAGTGACCCGAGTAGGGGAGATACGCAGTATTTT. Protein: CASSDPSRGDTQYF.

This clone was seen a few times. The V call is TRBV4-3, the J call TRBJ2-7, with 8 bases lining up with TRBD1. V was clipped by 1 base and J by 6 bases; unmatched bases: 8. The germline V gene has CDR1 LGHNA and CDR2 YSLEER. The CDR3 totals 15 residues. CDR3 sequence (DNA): TGCGCCAGCAGCCAAGGACAGGGGATTTTGGGCGAGCAGTACTTC. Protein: CASSQGQGILGEQYF.

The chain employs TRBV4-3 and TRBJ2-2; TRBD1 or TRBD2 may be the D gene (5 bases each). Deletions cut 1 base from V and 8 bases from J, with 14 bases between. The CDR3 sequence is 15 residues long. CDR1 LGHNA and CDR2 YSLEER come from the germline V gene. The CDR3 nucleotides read TGCGCCAGCAGCCAAGTCGGGACCGACCGGGGGGAGCTGTTTTTT. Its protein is CASSQVGTDRGELFF.

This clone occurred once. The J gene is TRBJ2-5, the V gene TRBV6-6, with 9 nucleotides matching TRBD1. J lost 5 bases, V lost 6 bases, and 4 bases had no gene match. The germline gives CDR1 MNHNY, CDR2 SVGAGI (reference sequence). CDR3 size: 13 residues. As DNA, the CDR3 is TGTGCCAGCAGCGACAGGGGGACGGAGACCCAGTACTTC. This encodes CASSDRGTETQYF.

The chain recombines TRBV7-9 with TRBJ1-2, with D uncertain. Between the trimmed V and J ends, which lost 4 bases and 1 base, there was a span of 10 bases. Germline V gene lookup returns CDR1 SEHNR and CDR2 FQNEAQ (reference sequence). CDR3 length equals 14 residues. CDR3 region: CASSYVGSNYGYTF. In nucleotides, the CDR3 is TGTGCCAGCAGCTACGTGGGCAGTAACTATGGCTACACCTTC.

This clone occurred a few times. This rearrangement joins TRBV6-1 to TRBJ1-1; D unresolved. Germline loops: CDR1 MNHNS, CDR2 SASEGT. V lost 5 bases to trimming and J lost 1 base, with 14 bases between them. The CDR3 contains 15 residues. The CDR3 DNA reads TGTGCCAGCAGTCCAATGGGTACGGGGAACACTGAAGCTTTCTTT. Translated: CASSPMGTGNTEAFF.

The DNA for the CDR3 is TGTGCCAGCAGCCATACTAATGAAAAACTGTTTTTT. This encodes CASSHTNEKLFF. The V gene is TRBV28, the J gene TRBJ1-4, with D hard to call. The CDR3 sequence is 12 residues long. Germline assignment: CDR1 MDHEN and CDR2 SYDVKM. V shed 6 bases and J shed 2 bases, with 4 bases lying between them.

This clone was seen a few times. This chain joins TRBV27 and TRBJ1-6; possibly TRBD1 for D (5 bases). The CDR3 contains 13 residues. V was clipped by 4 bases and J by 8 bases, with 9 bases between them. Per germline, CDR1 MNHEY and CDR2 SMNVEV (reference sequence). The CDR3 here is CASSWGSDSPLHF. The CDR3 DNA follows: TGTGCCAGCAGTTGGGGGTCGGATTCACCCCTCCACTTT.

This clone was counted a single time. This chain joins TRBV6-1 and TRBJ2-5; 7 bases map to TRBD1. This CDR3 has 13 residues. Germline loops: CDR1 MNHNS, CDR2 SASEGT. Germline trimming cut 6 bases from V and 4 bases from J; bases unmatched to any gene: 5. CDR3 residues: CASRLQGPETQYF. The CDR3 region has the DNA TGTGCCAGCAGGCTACAGGGGCCAGAGACCCAGTACTTC.

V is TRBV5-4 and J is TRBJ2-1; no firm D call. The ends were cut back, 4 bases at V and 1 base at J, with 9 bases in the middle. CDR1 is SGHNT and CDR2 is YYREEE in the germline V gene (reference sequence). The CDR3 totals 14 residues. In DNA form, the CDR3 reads TGTGCCAGCAGCCCGTGGGGTTCCTACAATGAGCAGTTCTTC. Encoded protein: CASSPWGSYNEQFF.